Listed below are T cell receptor beta chains from one sample, sequenced in a study of siplizumab effects on memory and regulatory T cells. Method: immunoSEQ multiplex PCR; TCRdb's copy keeps in-frame clones and lacks some. Among 75,000 to 100,000 clones, 94% were seen once, and the ten largest hold over 0.25%. Specimen: non-Treg CD4+ T cells sorted from blood. Every receptor here comes from a human donor in good health. Both conserved end residues are part of each CDR3. D genes are given only for firm matches. Clone size appears in some rows only: once, few, many, or a class for an expanded clone.

d_gene: TRBD1
abundance: NA
v_gene: TRBV5-4
j_gene: TRBJ1-6
CDR3nt: TGTGCCAGCAGCTGGACAGGGACGAATTCACCCCTCCACTTT
CDR3aa: CASSWTGTNSPLHF

d_gene: TRBD2
abundance: NA
v_gene: TRBV11-3
j_gene: TRBJ2-1
CDR3nt: TGTGCCAGCAGCTTAGGTCTAGCGGGGCGTGGATGGAATGAGCAGTTCTTC
CDR3aa: CASSLGLAGRGWNEQFF

d_gene: NA
abundance: NA
v_gene: TRBV5-1
j_gene: TRBJ1-6
CDR3nt: TGCGCCAGCAGCTTGGAAGGCCAGAGCTCTTCACCCCTCCACTTT
CDR3aa: CASSLEGQSSSPLHF

d_gene: TRBD2
abundance: NA
v_gene: TRBV30
j_gene: TRBJ2-1
CDR3nt: TGTGCCGCTAGATGGGGAAGTAGCGGGAGGGCCTACAATGAGCAGTTCTTC
CDR3aa: CAARWGSSGRAYNEQFF

d_gene: TRBD2
abundance: once
v_gene: TRBV4-2
j_gene: TRBJ2-3
CDR3nt: TGTGCCAGCGGTCGACTAGCGGGGGGAACTAGCACAGATACGCAGTATTTT
CDR3aa: CASGRLAGGTSTDTQYF

d_gene: TRBD1
abundance: NA
v_gene: TRBV25-1
j_gene: TRBJ1-2
CDR3nt: TGTGCCAGCAGGGGACAGGGGATCTTGGACGGCTACACCTTC
CDR3aa: CASRGQGILDGYTF

d_gene: NA
abundance: NA
v_gene: TRBV5-6
j_gene: TRBJ1-4
CDR3nt: TGTGCCAGCAGCTTGCCGGTTGACGGGAAACTGTTTTTT
CDR3aa: CASSLPVDGKLFF

d_gene: NA
abundance: few
v_gene: TRBV6-6
j_gene: TRBJ1-4
CDR3nt: TGTGCCAGCAGTCCCCAGGGTCCCGGGGGGAAGATGTTTTTT
CDR3aa: CASSPQGPGGKMFF

d_gene: TRBD1
abundance: NA
v_gene: TRBV15
j_gene: TRBJ1-2
CDR3nt: TGTGCCACCAGCCACGAGAGCACAGGGGTTGGCTACACCTTC
CDR3aa: CATSHESTGVGYTF

d_gene: TRBD1
abundance: NA
v_gene: TRBV7-2
j_gene: TRBJ1-2
CDR3nt: TGTGCCAGCAGCTCGCAGACAGGGTTTAGGGGAGGCTACACCTTC
CDR3aa: CASSSQTGFRGGYTF

d_gene: NA
abundance: NA
v_gene: TRBV15
j_gene: TRBJ2-1
CDR3nt: TGTGCCACCAGCAACAGCTCCTACAATGAGCAGTTCTTC
CDR3aa: CATSNSSYNEQFF

d_gene: TRBD1
abundance: NA
v_gene: TRBV2
j_gene: TRBJ2-3
CDR3nt: TGTGCCAGTACTACAGGGGCCACAGATACGCAGTATTTT
CDR3aa: CASTTGATDTQYF

d_gene: NA
abundance: NA
v_gene: TRBV4-1
j_gene: TRBJ1-5
CDR3nt: TGCGCCAGCAGCCAAGGGGCCTTTAGCAATCAGCCCCAGCATTTT
CDR3aa: CASSQGAFSNQPQHF

d_gene: NA
abundance: once
v_gene: TRBV9
j_gene: TRBJ1-2
CDR3nt: TGTGCCAGCAGCCAGGAGGGTCCTTTGGACTATGGCTACACCTTC
CDR3aa: CASSQEGPLDYGYTF

d_gene: TRBD1
abundance: NA
v_gene: TRBV6-5
j_gene: TRBJ1-2
CDR3nt: TGTGCCAGCAGTGACTCAGGGGGTGAGGTCTATGGCTACACCTTC
CDR3aa: CASSDSGGEVYGYTF

d_gene: NA
abundance: NA
v_gene: TRBV5-1
j_gene: TRBJ2-1
CDR3nt: TGCGCCAGCAGCTTGGTGGGGCCCTGGCTAGGTGAGCAGTTCTTC
CDR3aa: CASSLVGPWLGEQFF

d_gene: NA
abundance: NA
v_gene: TRBV7-9
j_gene: TRBJ1-6
CDR3nt: TGTGCGTGCGCTCAGCGCAATTCACCCCTCCACTTT
CDR3aa: CACAQRNSPLHF

d_gene: NA
abundance: NA
v_gene: TRBV30
j_gene: TRBJ1-3
CDR3nt: TGTGCCTGGAGGGGCCATAGCTCTGGAAACACCATATATTTT
CDR3aa: CAWRGHSSGNTIYF

d_gene: NA
abundance: NA
v_gene: TRBV6-6
j_gene: TRBJ2-4
CDR3nt: TGTGCCAGCAGTTACGAGACTCCGGCGAGGAACATTCAGTACTTC
CDR3aa: CASSYETPARNIQYF

d_gene: NA
abundance: NA
v_gene: TRBV30
j_gene: TRBJ2-1
CDR3nt: TGTGCCTGGAGCCCGACCGACGGGTGGGCTTACAATGAGCAGTTCTTC
CDR3aa: CAWSPTDGWAYNEQFF

d_gene: NA
abundance: NA
v_gene: TRBV27
j_gene: TRBJ2-7
CDR3nt: TGTGCCAGCAGTTTATCGCGCGGGATCGGGGTGGGCCCCAATTACGAGCAGTACTTC
CDR3aa: CASSLSRGIGVGPNYEQYF

d_gene: NA
abundance: NA
v_gene: TRBV5-6
j_gene: TRBJ2-1
CDR3nt: TGTGCCAGCAGCTTGGGCCGTGAGCAGTTCTTC
CDR3aa: CASSLGREQFF